These T cell receptor beta chains were read from a single sample in a study of high-grade serous ovarian cancer treatment subgroups. The method was immunoSEQ multiplex PCR; TCRdb's version includes in-frame clones alone and lacks a portion of them. The table has several thousand clones, around 75% seen once. The sequenced sample consisted of tumor tissue. The receptors were gathered from a human donor with high-grade serous ovarian cancer. The CDR3 runs from the conserved cysteine through the conserved F or W. A D gene is named only where the DNA matches it firmly. For some rows the clone size is stated as once, few or many, or as a class when expanded; others skip it.

abundance | j_gene | d_gene | v_gene | CDR3aa | CDR3nt
- | TRBJ1-1 | - | TRBV7-9 | CASNEGGSTEAFF | TGTGCCAGCAATGAGGGGGGGAGCACTGAAGCTTTCTTT
- | TRBJ2-7 | - | TRBV28 | CASSPPGTPVYEQYF | TGTGCCAGCAGCCCGCCCGGGACACCAGTCTACGAGCAGTACTTC
- | TRBJ2-7 | TRBD2 | TRBV28 | CASLAGASYEQYF | TGTGCCAGCCTAGCGGGGGCCTCCTACGAGCAGTACTTC
- | TRBJ1-2 | - | TRBV6-5 | CASSEGDNYGYTF | TGTGCCAGCAGTGAAGGGGACAACTATGGCTACACCTTC
few | TRBJ2-1 | TRBD2 | TRBV19 | CASSIGGLAPGSYNEQFF | TGTGCCAGTAGTATAGGGGGACTAGCGCCCGGCTCCTACAATGAGCAGTTCTTC
- | TRBJ2-3 | TRBD1 | TRBV29-1 | CSVRGTGGWDTQYF | TGCAGCGTTCGCGGGACAGGGGGCTGGGATACGCAGTATTTT
large | TRBJ1-1 | - | TRBV25-1 | CASSGSVMGSTEAFF | TGTGCCAGCAGTGGCTCGGTGATGGGGTCCACTGAAGCTTTCTTT
- | TRBJ2-5 | TRBD2 | TRBV4-3 | CASSQDRLAGGRVETQYF | TGCGCCAGCAGCCAAGATAGACTAGCGGGGGGGCGGGTGGAGACCCAGTACTTC
once | TRBJ1-4 | - | TRBV5-6 | CASSLFRGAITNEKLFF | TGTGCCAGCAGCTTGTTTCGGGGGGCCATAACTAATGAAAAACTGTTTTTT
- | TRBJ1-4 | TRBD1 | TRBV7-9 | CASSLPGGKLFF | TGTGCCAGCAGCTTACCAGGGGGAAAACTGTTTTTT
- | TRBJ2-7 | - | TRBV6-1 | CASSEGPSYEQYF | TGTGCCAGCAGCGAGGGGCCGTCCTACGAGCAGTACTTC
- | TRBJ1-2 | - | TRBV27 | CASSQQGGRGYGYTF | TGTGCCAGCAGTCAACAAGGAGGCAGGGGATATGGCTACACCTTC
- | TRBJ1-1 | TRBD1 | TRBV4-3 | CASSQVSPRGRTEAFF | TGCGCCAGCAGCCAGGTCAGCCCCAGGGGGCGGACTGAAGCTTTCTTT
- | TRBJ2-1 | - | TRBV15 | CATSRGGDGEQFF | TGTGCCACCAGCAGAGGAGGGGACGGTGAGCAGTTCTTC
- | TRBJ1-4 | - | TRBV6-5 | CASSYNSQLVELFF | TGTGCCAGCAGTTACAACTCACAGCTGGTGGAACTGTTTTTT
- | TRBJ2-1 | - | TRBV7-2 | CASSLARSNEQFF | TGTGCCAGCAGCTTAGCGCGAAGCAATGAGCAGTTCTTC
few | TRBJ2-2 | - | TRBV4-3 | CASSPMVGLYTGELFF | TGCGCCAGCAGCCCGATGGTGGGCTTATACACCGGGGAGCTGTTTTTT
- | TRBJ2-2 | - | TRBV7-2 | CASSLRALNTGELFF | TGTGCCAGCAGCTTAAGGGCACTAAACACCGGGGAGCTGTTTTTT
once | TRBJ2-7 | - | TRBV27 | CASSLGQDYEQYF | TGTGCCAGCAGTTTAGGTCAGGACTACGAGCAGTACTTC
once | TRBJ2-3 | TRBD1 | TRBV28 | CASTPGQVMDTQYF | TGTGCCAGCACCCCGGGACAGGTGATGGATACGCAGTATTTT
- | TRBJ2-1 | TRBD2 | TRBV28 | CASRRLAGDWEQFF | TGTGCCAGCAGAAGACTAGCGGGAGACTGGGAGCAGTTCTTC
few | TRBJ1-2 | - | TRBV7-9 | CASSETDYGYTF | TGTGCCAGCAGCGAGACAGATTATGGCTACACCTTC
- | TRBJ2-7 | - | TRBV10-3 | CAIRSGTLYYEQYF | TGTGCCATCAGGTCCGGGACCCTCTACTACGAGCAGTACTTC
once | TRBJ2-3 | TRBD1 | TRBV19 | CASSIQPPGTGLTDTQYF | TGTGCCAGTAGCATACAACCACCCGGGACAGGGTTAACAGATACGCAGTATTTT
medium-sized | TRBJ2-7 | TRBD1 | TRBV9 | CASSARPDRGEEQYF | TGTGCCAGCAGCGCCAGACCGGACAGGGGTGAAGAGCAGTACTTC
- | TRBJ2-7 | - | TRBV7-2 | CASSLALGSGIYEQYF | TGTGCCAGCAGCTTAGCGCTTGGTAGCGGAATCTACGAGCAGTACTTC
- | TRBJ2-1 | - | TRBV7-9 | CASARDGSYNEQFF | TGTGCCAGCGCCCGGGACGGGTCCTACAATGAGCAGTTCTTC
- | TRBJ2-2 | - | TRBV10-3 | CAIRTSGTTGELFF | TGTGCCATCAGGACCAGCGGTACCACCGGGGAGCTGTTTTTT
- | TRBJ2-1 | - | TRBV19 | CASSIMDEQFF | TGTGCCAGTAGTATTATGGACGAGCAGTTCTTC
few | TRBJ1-1 | - | TRBV28 | CASTAPTTEAFF | TGTGCCAGCACGGCACCTACCACTGAAGCTTTCTTT
- | TRBJ2-1 | - | TRBV19 | CASSFGWGVSYNEQFF | TGTGCCAGTAGTTTCGGGTGGGGGGTCTCCTACAATGAGCAGTTCTTC
few | TRBJ2-2 | - | TRBV7-2 | CASSWAGELFF | TGTGCCAGCAGCTGGGCCGGGGAGCTGTTTTTT
once | TRBJ2-7 | - | TRBV9 | CASSGDGYEQYF | TGTGCCAGCAGCGGGGACGGCTACGAGCAGTACTTC
- | TRBJ1-4 | - | TRBV9 | CASSVGIGEKLFF | TGTGCCAGCAGCGTAGGGATTGGCGAAAAACTGTTTTTT
- | TRBJ1-2 | - | TRBV29-1 | CSVESRREDGYTF | TGCAGCGTTGAGTCGAGGAGGGAAGATGGCTACACCTTC
once | TRBJ2-7 | - | TRBV27 | CASSSGHLYEQYF | TGTGCCAGCAGTTCGGGACACCTTTACGAGCAGTACTTC
once | TRBJ1-3 | - | TRBV5-4 | CASSFDQGRGNTIYF | TGTGCCAGCAGCTTTGACCAGGGGCGGGGAAACACCATATATTTT
- | TRBJ2-1 | TRBD2 | TRBV7-2 | CASSLEVGLAGLREQFF | TGTGCCAGCAGCTTAGAGGTCGGTCTAGCGGGCCTCCGGGAGCAGTTCTTC
- | TRBJ2-7 | TRBD1 | TRBV10-2 | CASSDGTGGEKQYF | TGCGCCAGCAGTGACGGGACAGGGGGGGAAAAGCAGTACTTC
- | TRBJ2-5 | - | TRBV4-3 | CASSQDAGETQYF | TGCGCCAGCAGCCAAGACGCGGGAGAGACCCAGTACTTC
- | TRBJ2-3 | TRBD2 | TRBV12-5 | CASGFGTNTDTQYF | TGTGCTAGTGGTTTCGGGACTAACACAGATACGCAGTATTTT
- | TRBJ2-7 | - | TRBV28 | CASSVFQGSYEQYF | TGTGCCAGCAGTGTCTTTCAGGGCTCCTACGAGCAGTACTTC
- | TRBJ1-5 | - | TRBV28 | CASSPLQGNQPQHF | TGTGCCAGCAGCCCCCTACAGGGTAATCAGCCCCAGCATTTT
- | TRBJ2-3 | - | TRBV7-8 | CASSSPGADTQYF | TGTGCCAGCAGTTCCCCGGGGGCAGATACGCAGTATTTT
- | TRBJ1-2 | TRBD1 | TRBV2 | CASRGQNYGYTF | TGTGCCAGCAGGGGACAGAACTATGGCTACACCTTC
- | TRBJ2-7 | TRBD2 | TRBV5-1 | CASSLGGSNYEQYF | TGCGCCAGCAGCTTGGGCGGGAGTAACTACGAGCAGTACTTC
- | TRBJ2-2 | - | TRBV6-6 | CASRRGGRAGELFF | TGTGCCAGCAGGAGGGGGGGGAGGGCCGGGGAGCTGTTTTTT
- | TRBJ2-1 | TRBD1 | TRBV9 | CASSVRTGGVGNEQFF | TGTGCCAGCAGCGTGAGGACAGGGGGCGTCGGAAATGAGCAGTTCTTC
- | TRBJ1-1 | - | TRBV30 | CAWSPPGQPNTEAFF | TGTGCCTGGAGCCCTCCCGGACAGCCCAACACTGAAGCTTTCTTT
few | TRBJ1-2 | - | TRBV6-1 | CASSENLRSGYTF | TGTGCCAGCAGTGAAAACCTACGGAGCGGCTACACCTTC
- | TRBJ2-6 | - | TRBV2 | CASRGQSGANVLTF | TGTGCCAGCAGGGGTCAATCTGGGGCCAACGTCCTGACTTTC
- | TRBJ2-3 | TRBD2 | TRBV5-1 | CASSYGGGGTDTQYF | TGCGCCAGCAGCTACGGGGGGGGTGGCACAGATACGCAGTATTTT
- | TRBJ1-1 | - | TRBV7-8 | CASSFPGGTEAFF | TGTGCCAGCAGCTTCCCGGGGGGCACTGAAGCTTTCTTT
- | TRBJ2-4 | - | TRBV6-6 | CARGLGGQHIQYF | TGTGCCCGGGGATTGGGGGGACAGCACATTCAGTACTTC
- | TRBJ1-1 | TRBD1 | TRBV5-6 | CASSWGQATEAFF | TGTGCCAGCAGCTGGGGACAGGCCACTGAAGCTTTCTTT